The T cell receptor (beta chain) under discussion was sequenced for a study of blood T cells in healthy people across ages. Alongside a J-beta primer mix, a sample-barcoded 5' primer served in a second PCR lasting about 7 to 11 cycles. One entry per CDR3 protein results from TCRdb running MiXCR on the 5' RACE reads. Of about 1.7 million distinct CDR3 sequences in the sample, 28% are singletons; the top ten hold around 7.7%. Study-level results: Diversity figures based on one million T cells were deemed too low.

The CDR3 has 14 amino acids. Germline V CDR1 and CDR2: GTSNPN, SVGIG (reference sequence). V was cut by 2 bases and J by 0 bases, with 8 bases left in between. This clonotype was found once. Its antigen is still unknown. The TCR sequence derives from a woman aged 25 to 39 in good health. Material: blood. The rearrangement uses TRBV30 and TRBJ1-5, with D unresolved. Here the CDR3 DNA reads TGTGCCTGGAGTAAAGGTCTTAGCAATCAGCCCCAGCATTTT. The encoded protein is CAWSKGLSNQPQHF.